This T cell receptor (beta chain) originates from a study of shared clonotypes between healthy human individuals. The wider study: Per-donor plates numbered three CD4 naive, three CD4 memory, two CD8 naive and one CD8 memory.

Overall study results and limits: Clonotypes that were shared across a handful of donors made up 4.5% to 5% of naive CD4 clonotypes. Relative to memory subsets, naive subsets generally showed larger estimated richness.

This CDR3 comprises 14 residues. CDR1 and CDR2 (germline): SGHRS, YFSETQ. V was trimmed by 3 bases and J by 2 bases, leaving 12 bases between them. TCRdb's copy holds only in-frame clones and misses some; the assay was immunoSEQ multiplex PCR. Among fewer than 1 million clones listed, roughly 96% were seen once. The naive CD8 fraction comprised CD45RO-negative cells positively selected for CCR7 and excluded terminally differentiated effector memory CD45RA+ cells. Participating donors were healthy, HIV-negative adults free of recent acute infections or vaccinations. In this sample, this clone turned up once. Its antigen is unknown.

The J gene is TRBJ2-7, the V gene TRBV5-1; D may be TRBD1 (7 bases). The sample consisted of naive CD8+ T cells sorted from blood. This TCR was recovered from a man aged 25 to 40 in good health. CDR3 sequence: CASSSQGEAYEQYF. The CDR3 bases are TGCGCCAGCAGCTCTCAGGGGGAGGCCTACGAGCAGTACTTC.